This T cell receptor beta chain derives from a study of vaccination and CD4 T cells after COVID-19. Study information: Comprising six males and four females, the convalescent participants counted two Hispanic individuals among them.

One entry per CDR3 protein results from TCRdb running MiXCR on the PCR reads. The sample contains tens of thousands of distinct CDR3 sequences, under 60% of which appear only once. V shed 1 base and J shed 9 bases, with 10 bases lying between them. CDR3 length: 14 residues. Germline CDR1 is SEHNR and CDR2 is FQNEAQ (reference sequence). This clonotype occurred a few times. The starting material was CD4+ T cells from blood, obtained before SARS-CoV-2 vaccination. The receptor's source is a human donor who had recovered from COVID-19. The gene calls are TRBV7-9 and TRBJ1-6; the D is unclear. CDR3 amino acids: CASSLEGVGSPLHF. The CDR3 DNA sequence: TGTGCCAGCAGCTTAGAGGGTGTAGGTTCACCCCTCCACTTT. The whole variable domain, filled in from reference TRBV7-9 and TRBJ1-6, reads DTGVSQNPRHKITKRGQNVTFRCDPISEHNRLYWYRQTLGQGPEFLTYFQNEAQLEKSRLLSDRFSAERPKGSFSTLEIQRTEQGDSAMYLCASSLEGVGSPLHFGNGTRLTVT.